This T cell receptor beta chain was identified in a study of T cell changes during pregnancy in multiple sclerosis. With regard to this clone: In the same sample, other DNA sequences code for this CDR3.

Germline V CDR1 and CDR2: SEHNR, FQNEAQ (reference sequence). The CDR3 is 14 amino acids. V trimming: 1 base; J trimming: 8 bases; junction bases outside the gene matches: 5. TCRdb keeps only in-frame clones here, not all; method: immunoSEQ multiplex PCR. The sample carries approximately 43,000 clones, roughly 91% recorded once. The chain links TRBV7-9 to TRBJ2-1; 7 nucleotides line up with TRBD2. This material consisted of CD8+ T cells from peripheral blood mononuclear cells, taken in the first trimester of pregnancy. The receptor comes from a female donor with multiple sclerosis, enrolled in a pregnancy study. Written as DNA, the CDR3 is TGTGCCAGCAGCTTAGATACTAGCGCGGATGAGCAGTTCTTC. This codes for CASSLDTSADEQFF.